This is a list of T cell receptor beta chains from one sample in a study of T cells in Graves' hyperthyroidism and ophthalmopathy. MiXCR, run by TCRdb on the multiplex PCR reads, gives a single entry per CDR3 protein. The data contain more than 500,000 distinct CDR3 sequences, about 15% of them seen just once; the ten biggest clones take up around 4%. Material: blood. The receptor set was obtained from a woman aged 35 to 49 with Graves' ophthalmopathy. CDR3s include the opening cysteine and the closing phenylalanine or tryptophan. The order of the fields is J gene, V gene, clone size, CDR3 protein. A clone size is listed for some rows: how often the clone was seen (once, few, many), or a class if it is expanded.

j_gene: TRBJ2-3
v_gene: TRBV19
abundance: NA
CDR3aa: CASSISASESTDTQYF

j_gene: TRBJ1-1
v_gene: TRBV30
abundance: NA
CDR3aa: CAWSVRGDTEAFF

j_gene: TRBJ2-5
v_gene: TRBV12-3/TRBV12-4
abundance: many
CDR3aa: CASSWGVRQETQYF

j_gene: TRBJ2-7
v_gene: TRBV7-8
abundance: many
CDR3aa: CASSLAGSSAPYEQYF

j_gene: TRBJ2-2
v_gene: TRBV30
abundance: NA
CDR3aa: CAWSVVVAGELFF

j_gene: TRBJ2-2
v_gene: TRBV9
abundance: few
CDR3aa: CASSDTGGFDTGELFF

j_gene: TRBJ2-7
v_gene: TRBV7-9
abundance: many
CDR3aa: CASSGQSSYEQYF

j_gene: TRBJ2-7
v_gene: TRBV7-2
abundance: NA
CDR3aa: CASSSDSGSYGEQYF

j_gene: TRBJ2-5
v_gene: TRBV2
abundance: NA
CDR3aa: CASLRDRDAGETQYF

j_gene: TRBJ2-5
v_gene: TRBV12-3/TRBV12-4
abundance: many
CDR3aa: CASSLGPAPPVETQYF

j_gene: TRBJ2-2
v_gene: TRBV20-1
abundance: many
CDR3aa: CSARTTGEYTGELFF

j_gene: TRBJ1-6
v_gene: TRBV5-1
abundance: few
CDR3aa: CASSRPWVRYNSPLHF

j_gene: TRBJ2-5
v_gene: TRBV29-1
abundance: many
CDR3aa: CSVEGTRNRETQYF

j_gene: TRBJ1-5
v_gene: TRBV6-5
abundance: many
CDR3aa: CASSSDWGGGQPQHF

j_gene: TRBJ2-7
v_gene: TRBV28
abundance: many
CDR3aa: CASSGRERSSYEQYF

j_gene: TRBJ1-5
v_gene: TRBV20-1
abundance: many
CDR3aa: CSASGAHRDGNQPQHF

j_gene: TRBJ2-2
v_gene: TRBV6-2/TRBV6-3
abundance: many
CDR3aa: CASTAVAGGLGGELFF

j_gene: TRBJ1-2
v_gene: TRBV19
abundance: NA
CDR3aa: CASRTGTGNYGYTF

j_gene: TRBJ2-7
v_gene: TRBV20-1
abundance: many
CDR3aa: CALRGSGPYEQYF

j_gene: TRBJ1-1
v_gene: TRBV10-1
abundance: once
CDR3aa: CASRPDSTSTEAFF

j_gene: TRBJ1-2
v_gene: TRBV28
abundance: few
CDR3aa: CASGSNGGDYGYTF

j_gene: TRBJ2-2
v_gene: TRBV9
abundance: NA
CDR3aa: CASGRRQENTGELFF

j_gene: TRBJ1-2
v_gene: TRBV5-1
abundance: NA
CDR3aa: CASSPQDGYGYTF

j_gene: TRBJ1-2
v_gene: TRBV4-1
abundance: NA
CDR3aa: CASSQVQGVSYGYTF

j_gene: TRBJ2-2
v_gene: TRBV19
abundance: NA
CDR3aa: CASRQGLRRELFF

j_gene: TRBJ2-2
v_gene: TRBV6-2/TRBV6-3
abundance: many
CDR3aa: CASSYDTGELFF

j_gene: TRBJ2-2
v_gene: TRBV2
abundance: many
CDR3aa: CASSRTLQGNTGELFF

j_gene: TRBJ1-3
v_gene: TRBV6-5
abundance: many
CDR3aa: CASSIVGQIGNTIYF

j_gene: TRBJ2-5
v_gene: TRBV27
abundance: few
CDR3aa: CASSFRTSVLQETQYF

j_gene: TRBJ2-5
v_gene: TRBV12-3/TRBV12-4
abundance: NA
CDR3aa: CASSSRTSGALGTQYF

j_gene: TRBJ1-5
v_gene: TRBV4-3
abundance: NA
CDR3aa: CASSQGQGAIPQHF

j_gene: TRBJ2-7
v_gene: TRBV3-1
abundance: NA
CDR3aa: CASSQGFERPAYEQYF